Below, 21 T cell receptor beta chains from the same sample are listed, as sequenced in a study of blood T cell repertoires in COVID-19. Clones were sequenced by immunoSEQ multiplex PCR, and TCRdb holds only the in-frame ones, with some missing. Among under 200,000 clones listed, approximately 90% were seen once. Specimen: peripheral blood. The source is a man aged 45-60 years who had recovered from COVID-19.

V and J are TRBV7-3 and TRBJ1-2, with 9 bases that match TRBD1. The ends lost 1 base at V and 4 bases at J; junction bases unmatched: 4. CDR1 SGHTA and CDR2 FQGTGA come from the germline V gene. CDR3 length: 15 residues. The CDR3 DNA is TGTGCCAGCAGCTTAATGGGGACAGGGAGCTATGGCTACACCTTC. Protein sequence: CASSLMGTGSYGYTF.

This clone was counted only a few times. V gene TRBV6-1 combines with J gene TRBJ1-2; TRBD1 might be the D (6 bases). CDR1 and CDR2 (germline): MNHNS, SASEGT. Deletions cut 1 base from V and 2 bases from J, with 11 bases between. The CDR3 covers 15 residues. The CDR3 nucleotides are TGTGCCAGCAGTGAAGGGTGGGGGCAGAACTATGGCTACACCTTC. This translates into CASSEGWGQNYGYTF.

This chain links TRBV29-1 with TRBJ2-5; the D is unclear. The germline gives CDR1 SQVTM, CDR2 ANQGSEA. The CDR3 loop spans 12 amino acids. Trimming cost V 4 bases and J 0 bases, with 6 bases left between them. As DNA, the CDR3 is TGCAGCGTTGGGCCGCACCAAGAGACCCAGTACTTC. Amino acid sequence: CSVGPHQETQYF.

The chain links TRBV4-1 to TRBJ1-6; D is perhaps TRBD1 (5 bases). V lost 11 bases and J 7 bases, leaving 12 bases between the germline ends. Germline CDR1 reads MGHRA; CDR2 reads YSYEKL. This CDR3 comprises 12 residues. CDR3 DNA sequence: TGCGCCTCAAGGGGCCCAAATTCACCCCTCCACTTT. This sequence encodes CASRGPNSPLHF.

This clone was observed once. The DNA of the CDR3 is TGTGCCTGGAGTAGGACAGGAGCTAACTCTGGAAACACCATATATTTT. Translation: CAWSRTGANSGNTIYF. The chain recombines TRBV30 with TRBJ1-3, with 7 positions matching TRBD1. Trimming removed 2 bases from V and 0 bases from J; junction bases left unmatched: 7. This CDR3 has 16 amino acids. Germline assignment: CDR1 GTSNPN and CDR2 SVGIG (reference sequence).

The V call is TRBV5-5, the J call TRBJ1-1; D ambiguous. The CDR3 length is 13 residues. Germline lookup yields CDR1 SGHKS and CDR2 YYEKEE (reference sequence). V lost 0 bases to trimming and J lost 6 bases, with 9 bases between them. CDR3 amino acids: CASSLELFAEAFF. CDR3 sequence (DNA): TGTGCCAGCAGCTTGGAGCTGTTCGCTGAAGCTTTCTTT.

J is TRBJ2-7 and V is TRBV18, with D possibly matching TRBD2 (7 bases). V gave up 3 bases and J gave up 1 base, with 10 bases separating them. Germline CDR1 reads KGHSH; CDR2 reads LQKENI. The CDR3 has 14 residues. DNA of the CDR3: TGTGCCAGCTCACCCGGGGGGCGGTCCTACGAGCAGTACTTC. Protein product: CASSPGGRSYEQYF.

The chain combines TRBV19 with TRBJ2-6, with D possibly being TRBD1 (5 bases). Trimming stripped 7 bases from V and 4 bases from J, with 14 bases between. Germline CDR1 reads LNHDA; CDR2 reads SQIVND (reference sequence). The CDR3 runs to 15 residues. The CDR3 protein is CASKSRAEGANVLTF. For the CDR3, the DNA is TGTGCCAGTAAATCCAGGGCGGAGGGGGCCAACGTCCTGACTTTC.

The chain recombines TRBV7-8 with TRBJ2-7, with TRBD2 matching 11 bases. J lost 3 bases, V lost 0 bases, and 7 bases had no gene match. CDR1 is SGHVS, CDR2 FQNEAQ, per germline. This CDR3 comprises 17 residues. CDR3 residues: CASSLALTSGSFYEQYF. CDR3 nucleotide sequence: TGTGCCAGCAGCTTAGCGCTAACTAGCGGGAGTTTCTACGAGCAGTACTTC. Drawing the rest from reference TRBV7-8 and TRBJ2-7, the complete variable domain is GAGVSQSPRYKVAKRGQDVALRCDPISGHVSLFWYQQALGQGPEFLTYFQNEAQLDKSGLPSDRFFAERPEGSVSTLKIQRTQQEDSAVYLCASSLALTSGSFYEQYFGPGTRLTVT.

The chain is built from TRBV4-2 and TRBJ2-7; TRBD2 matches 9 bases. Germline CDR1 LGHNA, CDR2 YNFKEQ. V lost 5 bases, J lost 5 bases, and 16 bases stayed unmatched. The CDR3 runs 17 residues. In nucleotides, the CDR3 is TGTGCCAGCAGCTCCCCCGCGGCTAGCGGGGACTTCAACGAGCAGTACTTC. This translates into CASSSPAASGDFNEQYF.

The genes are TRBV6-2 or TRBV6-3 and TRBJ2-7, with D tentatively TRBD2 (6 bases). In germline, CDR1 is MNHEY, CDR2 SVGEGT. V dropped 4 bases and J dropped 1 base, with 17 bases sitting between them. The CDR3 extends over 16 amino acids. The CDR3 nucleotides are TGTGCCAGCAGTTCCGTCGGGAGCAGGACTTCCTACGAGCAGTACTTC. This encodes CASSSVGSRTSYEQYF.

The chain has TRBV28 and TRBJ1-3; 7 positions agree with TRBD1. Trimming took 6 bases from V and 4 from J; bases not matched to a gene: 9. Germline values: CDR1 MDHEN, CDR2 SYDVKM. The CDR3 is 15 residues long. The CDR3: CASRSTGMGGNTIYF. For the CDR3, the DNA is TGTGCCAGCAGGTCGACAGGGATGGGAGGAAACACCATATATTTT.

V is TRBV6-5 and J is TRBJ1-1; 9 bases are a match to TRBD1. V was pared by 2 bases and J by 6 bases, with 4 bases of the junction left unmatched. Looked up from germline, CDR1 is MNHEY and CDR2 is SVGAGI. The CDR3 consists of 14 residues. The CDR3 spells CASSYTGQGSEAFF. The CDR3 coding sequence is TGTGCCAGCAGTTACACGGGACAGGGCTCTGAAGCTTTCTTT.

The chain recombines TRBV14 with TRBJ2-1, with unresolved D. Germline V gives CDR1 SGHDN, CDR2 FVKESK. With 0 bases removed from V and 3 bases from J, the gap between germline ends came to 12 bases. This CDR3 contains 16 residues. The CDR3 spells CASSQDKTPRYNEQFF. The DNA for the CDR3 is TGTGCCAGCAGCCAAGATAAAACACCCCGCTACAATGAGCAGTTCTTC.

The rearrangement joins TRBV15 to TRBJ1-3, with unresolved D. The germline V and J ends were trimmed by 0 bases and 0 bases, with 9 bases remaining between them. The CDR3 runs 16 residues. CDR1 and CDR2 (germline): LNHNV, YYDKDF (reference sequence). The CDR3 nucleotides are TGTGCCACCAGCAGAGAAGAAGCCGGCTCTGGAAACACCATATATTTT. Its protein is CATSREEAGSGNTIYF.

This rearrangement joins TRBV2 to TRBJ2-7; TRBD1 matches at 10 bases. This CDR3 is built from 14 residues. Germline CDR1 and CDR2: SNHLY and FYNNEI. The trim removed 5 bases at V and 3 bases at J, leaving 4 bases unmatched. The CDR3 is CASSMTGGSYEQYF. The CDR3 region has the DNA TGTGCCAGCAGTATGACAGGGGGCAGCTACGAGCAGTACTTC.

Here the CDR3 DNA reads TGTGCCAGCAACCCCCATCGGAGGGCAGATACGCAGTATTTT. Translating gives CASNPHRRADTQYF. This chain uses TRBV6-5 with TRBJ2-3; D might be TRBD2 (6 bases). Trimming took off 7 bases at V and 4 bases at J, with 15 bases between the two ends. The CDR3 spans 14 residues. Germline V gene sequence: CDR1 MNHEY, CDR2 SVGAGI.

The chain employs TRBV4-1 and TRBJ2-1; a weak D match, TRBD2 (7 bases). CDR3 size: 14 residues. The ends were cut back, 7 bases at V and 8 bases at J, with 18 bases in the middle. Looked up from germline, CDR1 is MGHRA and CDR2 is YSYEKL. CDR3 nucleotides: TGCGCCAGCAAAGAGGGGGGGCGGGTAGATGAGCAGTTCTTC. This translates into CASKEGGRVDEQFF.

V and J are TRBV9 and TRBJ2-3; 13 positions agree with TRBD2. The J segment lost 5 bases and the V segment lost 3 bases, leaving 12 bases of the junction unmatched. The CDR3 has 18 amino acids. Germline CDR1 SGDLS, CDR2 YYNGEE. CDR3 bases: TGTGCCAGCAGCGGAACCCAAGGACTAGCGGGAGAAGGAGATACGCAGTATTTT. Translating it yields CASSGTQGLAGEGDTQYF.

This clone was seen once. The chain recombines TRBV19 with TRBJ2-4; D gene ambiguous. CDR1 LNHDA and CDR2 SQIVND come from the germline V gene (reference sequence). This CDR3 comprises 12 residues. V lost 9 bases and J 1 base, leaving 7 bases between the germline ends. The CDR3 coding sequence is TGTGCCAGCCACTCTGCCAAAAACATTCAGTACTTC. It is translated as CASHSAKNIQYF.

This chain joins TRBV6-5 and TRBJ1-1; D remains unclear. This CDR3 is built from 14 residues. Between the trimmed V and J ends, which lost 9 bases and 3 bases, there was a span of 17 bases. CDR1 is MNHEY and CDR2 is SVGAGI in the germline V gene. CDR3 nucleotides: TGTGCCAGTTCCGGCCCGATCGGGGACACTGAAGCTTTCTTT. Residues: CASSGPIGDTEAFF.